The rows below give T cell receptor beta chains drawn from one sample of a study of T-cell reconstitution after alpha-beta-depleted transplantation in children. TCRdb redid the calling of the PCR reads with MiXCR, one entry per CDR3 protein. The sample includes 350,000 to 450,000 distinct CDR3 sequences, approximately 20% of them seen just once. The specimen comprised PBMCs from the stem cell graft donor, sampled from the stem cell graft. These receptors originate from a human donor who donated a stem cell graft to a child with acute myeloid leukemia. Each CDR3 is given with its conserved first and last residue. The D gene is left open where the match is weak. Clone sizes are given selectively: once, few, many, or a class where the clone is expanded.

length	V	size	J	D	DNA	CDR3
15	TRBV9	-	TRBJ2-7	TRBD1	TGTGCCAGCAGCCCCGACCCGGACAGGGTCAGAGAGCAGTACTTC	CASSPDPDRVREQYF
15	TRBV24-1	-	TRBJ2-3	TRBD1	TGTGCCACCAGTGAAACCCGACAGGGCTTACATACGCAGTATTTT	CATSETRQGLHTQYF
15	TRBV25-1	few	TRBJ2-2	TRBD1	TGTGCCAGCAGTGAGAGGACAGGTCCCACCGGGGAGCTGTTTTTT	CASSERTGPTGELFF
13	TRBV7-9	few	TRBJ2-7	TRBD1	TGTGCCAGCAGCTCAGGACAGGGCTCCGAGCAGTACTTC	CASSSGQGSEQYF
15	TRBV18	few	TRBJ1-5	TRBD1	TGTGCCAGCTCACGCGGACAGGGGGCTAATCAGCCCCAGCATTTT	CASSRGQGANQPQHF
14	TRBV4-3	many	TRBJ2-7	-	TGCGCCAGCAGCCAAGATCCCAGTTACTACGAGCAGTACTTC	CASSQDPSYYEQYF
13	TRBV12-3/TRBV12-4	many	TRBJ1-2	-	TGTGCCAGCAGTTTGGGGGGTAACTATGGCTACACCTTC	CASSLGGNYGYTF
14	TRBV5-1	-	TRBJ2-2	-	TGCGCCAGCAGCTTCGTGATGGACACCGGGGAGCTGTTTTTT	CASSFVMDTGELFF
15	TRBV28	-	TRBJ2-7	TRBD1	TGTGCCAGCAGTACCCAGACAGGGACCCCCCGCGAGCAGTACTTC	CASSTQTGTPREQYF
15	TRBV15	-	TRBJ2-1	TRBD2	TGTGCCACCAGCGGAGGGACTAGCGTTTACAATGAGCAGTTCTTC	CATSGGTSVYNEQFF
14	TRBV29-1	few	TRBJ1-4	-	TGCAGCGTTACTACGGGTGGGGACGGAGAAAAACTGTTTTTT	CSVTTGGDGEKLFF
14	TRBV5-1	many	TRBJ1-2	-	TGCGCCAGCAGACCGGTAGCGGACAGTGGAGGCTACACCTTC	CASRPVADSGGYTF
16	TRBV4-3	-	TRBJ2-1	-	TGCGCCAGCAGCCCGAACCAACAGAGGCCACACAAAGAGCAGTTCTTC	CASSPNQQRPHKEQFF
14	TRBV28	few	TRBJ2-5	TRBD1	TGTGCCAGCAGTCACGGGACAGGGAAGAGGGCCCAGTACTTC	CASSHGTGKRAQYF
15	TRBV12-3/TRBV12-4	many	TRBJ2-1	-	TGTGCCAGCAGTTCCAGGACGGAAGCCTACAATGAGCAGTTCTTC	CASSSRTEAYNEQFF
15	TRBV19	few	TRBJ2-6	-	TGTGCCAGTAGTTGGCAGAGCTCTGGGGCCAACGTCCTGACTTTC	CASSWQSSGANVLTF